Included here is one TCR beta chain sequence, with context. These data belong to a study of blood T cell repertoires in COVID-19. Study overall: Samples taken during acute and convalescent COVID-19 were collected in the United States, Italy and Spain. The cDNA or gDNA used as material had been derived from T cells, B-cell-depleted T cells, or PBMCs.

V was cut by 2 bases and J by 2 bases, with 12 bases left in between. Germline values: CDR1 MNHNS, CDR2 SASEGT. The CDR3 has 15 amino acids. Study processing details: Amplified reference gene primers provided the basis for estimating nucleated cell counts. Data came from immunoSEQ multiplex PCR; TCRdb stores just in-frame clones and leaves some out. That table gives V, J and clone size, and the DNA gave D and trimming. In the table there are more than 25,000 clones, around 83% of which are singletons. The specimen was peripheral blood. The gene calls are TRBV6-1 and TRBJ1-1, with a possible D match to TRBD1 (6 bases). The clonotype comes from a human donor in a cohort sampled during active COVID-19. In DNA, the CDR3 is TGTGCCAGCAGTGAAAATGCGGGGGCAAACACTGAAGCTTTCTTT. Encoded protein: CASSENAGANTEAFF.